These 15 T cell receptor beta chains originate from one sample sequenced in a study of chemoradiotherapy in HPV16-positive cancers. This table comes from immunoSEQ multiplex PCR, and its TCRdb copy is limited to in-frame clones, with some not included. This sample has 25,000 to 40,000 clones, with about 86% found just once. The input for sequencing was blood, taken from a patient who underwent chemoradiotherapy. Every receptor here comes from a human donor with HPV-associated anogenital cancer.

The chain uses TRBV6-1 and TRBJ2-7, with a possible D match to TRBD2 (5 bases). The CDR3 has 16 amino acids. V dropped 2 bases and J dropped 0 bases, with 14 bases sitting between them. Germline V gene sequence: CDR1 MNHNS, CDR2 SASEGT. The CDR3 here is CASSEMYTGSSYEQYF. In nucleotides, the CDR3 is TGTGCCAGCAGTGAAATGTATACTGGGAGCTCCTACGAGCAGTACTTC.

This clone was counted once. This chain uses TRBV7-9 with TRBJ1-2; no clear D gene. CDR3 size: 13 residues. Trimming left V 5 bases short and J 6 bases short, with 13 bases between. Germline V gene data show CDR1 as SEHNR and CDR2 as FQNEAQ (reference sequence). The CDR3 sequence is CASSPEIVDGYTF. The CDR3 region has the DNA TGTGCCAGCAGCCCGGAGATTGTTGATGGCTACACCTTC.

The V gene is TRBV6-6, the J gene TRBJ1-3, with a tentative D call TRBD1 (5 bases). The V and J ends lost 4 bases and 8 bases respectively, with 9 bases between them. The germline gives CDR1 MNHNY, CDR2 SVGAGI (reference sequence). The CDR3 extends over 12 amino acids. The CDR3 loop reads CASSLGEDTIYF. DNA for the CDR3: TGTGCCAGCAGTTTGGGGGAGGACACCATATATTTT.

The table lists this clone with a count of one. The chain is built from TRBV11-3 and TRBJ2-4; either TRBD1 or TRBD2 may supply D (7 bases each). Germline V gives CDR1 SGHNT, CDR2 YENEEA. V shed 8 bases and J shed 3 bases, with 14 bases lying between them. This CDR3 has 14 residues. The CDR3 bases are TGTGCCAGCTCGTCCAGGGGGGGCAAAAACATTCAGTACTTC. This encodes CASSSRGGKNIQYF.

The sample holds a few counts of this clone. The chain recombines TRBV11-2 with TRBJ2-7, with 10 bases aligning to TRBD2. This CDR3 has 15 residues. Germline V gives CDR1 SGHAT, CDR2 FQNNGV. V lost 0 bases, J lost 4 bases, and 3 bases stayed unmatched. This chain's CDR3 is CASSLEAGGWYEQYF. The CDR3 region has the DNA TGTGCCAGCAGCTTAGAAGCGGGGGGGTGGTACGAGCAGTACTTC.

The CDR3 nucleotides read TGTGCCAGCAGGTACAGCTACTCTGGAAACACCATATATTTT. Its translation is CASRYSYSGNTIYF. The V call is TRBV7-9, the J call TRBJ1-3; D uncertain. The V end was cut by 6 bases, the J end by 0 bases, with 9 bases between. CDR1 SEHNR and CDR2 FQNEAQ come from the germline V gene (reference sequence). This CDR3 has 14 amino acids.

This chain uses TRBV27 with TRBJ2-7; 8 bases align to TRBD1. Per the germline V gene, CDR1 is MNHEY and CDR2 is SMNVEV (reference sequence). V shed 4 bases and J 10 bases; nucleotides not matched to a gene: 6. The CDR3 consists of 12 residues. In DNA form, the CDR3 reads TGTGCCAGCAGTTGGGGCAGGGGGCCTCAGTACTTC. Encoded protein: CASSWGRGPQYF.

This clone occurred once. The rearrangement uses TRBV28 and TRBJ2-7; D could derive from TRBD1 or TRBD2 (5 bases each). The V and J ends lost 5 bases and 2 bases respectively, with 13 bases between them. The germline V gene has CDR1 MDHEN and CDR2 SYDVKM. The CDR3 runs 14 residues. The CDR3 region is CASSPSGPPYEQYF. The CDR3 DNA reads TGTGCCAGCAGTCCTTCGGGGCCACCCTACGAGCAGTACTTC.

Turning to this clone: Its ends do not fully match the called genes, so a read error is possible. CDR3 sequence reads: CASSPALGVSEAFF. As DNA, the CDR3 is TGTGCTAGCAGCCCAGCCCTGGGGGTTAGTGAAGCTTTCTTT. The chain carries TRBV7-7 and TRBJ1-1; perhaps TRBD1 as D (5 bases). Looked up from germline, CDR1 is SSHAT and CDR2 is FNYEAQ (reference sequence). The CDR3 consists of 14 residues.

The rearrangement uses TRBV7-2 and TRBJ1-6, with unresolved D. The CDR3 consists of 17 residues. The V gene lost 5 bases and the J gene lost 11 bases, with 25 bases spanning the gap. From germline, CDR1 is SGHTA and CDR2 FQGNSA. The CDR3 DNA follows: TGTGCCAGCAGCCCCTCCAGTGATTTACGGGAGAGACCACCCCTCCACTTT. Its protein is CASSPSSDLRERPPLHF. Complete variable domain (other parts from reference TRBV7-2 and TRBJ1-6): GAGVSQSPSNKVTEKGKDVELRCDPISGHTALYWYRQSLGQGLEFLIYFQGNSAPDKSGLPSDRFSAERTGGSVSTLTIQRTQQEDSAVYLCASSPSSDLRERPPLHFGNGTRLTVT.

The chain carries TRBV7-8 and TRBJ1-5; D possibly corresponds to TRBD1 (5 bases). Germline V gives CDR1 SGHVS, CDR2 FQNEAQ. V was cut by 1 base and J by 8 bases, with 9 bases left in between. CDR3 length: 13 residues. The CDR3 spells CASSLVGGEPQHF. As DNA, the CDR3 is TGTGCCAGCAGCTTAGTTGGGGGTGAGCCCCAGCATTTT.

The chain combines TRBV5-1 with TRBJ1-5; D call uncertain. Germline assignment: CDR1 SGHRS and CDR2 YFSETQ. The ends were cut back, 4 bases at V and 0 bases at J, with 8 bases in the middle. There are 14 residues in the CDR3. The CDR3 here is CASSPWHSNQPQHF. The CDR3 DNA sequence: TGCGCCAGCAGCCCGTGGCATAGCAATCAGCCCCAGCATTTT.

CDR3 sequence reads: CASSQEGPYFERSEQFF. The CDR3 bases are TGCGCCAGCAGCCAAGAGGGACCGTATTTTGAAAGGAGTGAGCAGTTCTTC. This sequence joins TRBV4-3 and TRBJ2-1; D may match TRBD1 or TRBD2 (5 bases each). The germline V gene encodes CDR1 LGHNA and CDR2 YSLEER. The CDR3 is 17 residues long. V dropped 0 bases and J dropped 9 bases, with 21 bases sitting between them.

This clone was seen a single time. This chain connects TRBV18 to TRBJ1-6; D gene uncertain. Trimming took 6 bases from V and 10 from J, leaving 16 bases between them. Germline V lookup: CDR1 KGHSH, CDR2 LQKENI. The CDR3 length is 14 residues. CDR3 in DNA: TGTGCCAGCTCGGGGAAGGGTTTAGGATCACCCCTCCACTTT. The encoded protein is CASSGKGLGSPLHF.

This clone was counted a few times. The chain uses TRBV19 and TRBJ1-5; D uncertain. Germline values: CDR1 LNHDA, CDR2 SQIVND (reference sequence). The CDR3 is 13 residues long. V dropped 3 bases and J dropped 3 bases, with 6 bases sitting between them. CDR3: CASSIGVNQPQHF. For the CDR3, the DNA is TGTGCCAGTAGTATTGGGGTCAATCAGCCCCAGCATTTT.